One and the same sample provided the 9 T cell receptor beta chains below, sequenced in a study of regulatory T cells in long-lasting Graves disease. Construction of the TCR beta libraries employed iRepertoire HTBI primers in conjunction with Arm-PCR of CDR3 regions. TCRdb processed the multiplex PCR reads anew with MiXCR; each CDR3 protein has one entry. The profile shows 500,000 to 700,000 distinct CDR3 sequences, 30% of them singletons. Sample time point: persistent/refractory GD, antithyroid drugs over 5 years with positive TRAb. Preparation of the TCR library used RNA extracted from PBMCs. The specimen comprised peripheral blood mononuclear cells (PBMCs), sampled when the disease was refractory, from a patient treated with antithyroid drugs. Every receptor here comes from a female donor with Graves disease.

This clonotype was observed a single time. A much larger clone lies one base from this, so it may be a read error. The chain employs TRBV5-4 and TRBJ2-4; the D is unclear. There are 14 residues in the CDR3. Trimming took off 2 bases at V and 0 bases at J, with 6 bases between the two ends. Germline CDR1 and CDR2: SGHNT and YYREEE (reference sequence). CDR3 sequence (DNA): TGTGCCAGCAGCTTCATTGGAGCCAAAAACATTCAGTACTTC. Amino acid sequence: CASSFIGAKNIQYF.

The chain joins TRBV20-1 to TRBJ2-7; no clear D. The CDR3 sequence is 15 residues long. Germline CDR1 is DFQATT and CDR2 is SNEGSKA (reference sequence). V dropped 0 bases and J dropped 2 bases, with 14 bases sitting between them. The CDR3 DNA reads TGCAGTGCTAGAGATTTAGGCCATCCGACCTACGAGCAGTACTTC. This gives the protein CSARDLGHPTYEQYF.

In regard to this clonotype: A much larger clone differs by one base, so this may be a read error. The CDR3 DNA sequence: TGTGCCAGCAGTTCGGGACAGTCCCTCTATGGCTACACCTTC. Translation gives CASSSGQSLYGYTF. J is TRBJ1-2 and V is TRBV28; 7 nucleotides line up with TRBD1. This CDR3 has 14 amino acids. With 4 bases clipped from V and 4 bases from J, the junction kept 6 bases outside the gene matches. Germline CDR1 and CDR2: MDHEN and SYDVKM.

At least ten counts were recorded for this clonotype. The V call is TRBV27, the J call TRBJ1-1; no clear D. With 1 base removed from V and 2 bases from J, the gap between germline ends came to 14 bases. Per the germline V gene, CDR1 is MNHEY and CDR2 is SMNVEV (reference sequence). CDR3 length: 16 amino acids. The CDR3 DNA reads as TGTGCCAGCAGTTTATACGTACCGGGCCCAAACACTGAAGCTTTCTTT. It translates to CASSLYVPGPNTEAFF.

The chain joins TRBV2 to TRBJ2-1, with 7 bases matching TRBD1. The CDR3 has 14 amino acids. The germline CDR1 and CDR2 sequences are SNHLY and FYNNEI. V lost 4 bases and J lost 4; bases outside the gene matches: 4. The CDR3 region has the DNA TGTGCCAGCAGTGTACGGGACAGTTACAATGAGCAGTTCTTC. This gives the protein CASSVRDSYNEQFF. The entire variable domain, with the rest obtained from reference TRBV2 and TRBJ2-1, is as follows: EPEVTQTPSHQVTQMGQEVILRCVPISNHLYFYWYRQILGQKVEFLVSFYNNEISEKSEIFDDQFSVERPDGSNFTLKIRSTKLEDSAMYFCASSVRDSYNEQFFGPGTRLTVL.

The table lists this clonotype with a few counts. The V call is TRBV20-1, the J call TRBJ1-2; D is unresolved. This CDR3 is built from 12 residues. V lost 2 bases, J lost 5 bases, and 9 bases lay in between. CDR1 and CDR2 (germline): DFQATT, SNEGSKA (reference sequence). As DNA, the CDR3 is TGCAGTGCTAGATCCCCCTCTTATGGCTACACCTTC. Protein sequence: CSARSPSYGYTF.

The chain combines TRBV19 with TRBJ1-1, with a possible D match to TRBD1 (6 bases). The CDR3 has 12 residues. In germline, CDR1 is LNHDA, CDR2 SQIVND (reference sequence). With 6 bases removed from V and 6 bases from J, the gap between germline ends came to 11 bases. CDR3 loop: CASRWGAAEAFF. The DNA for the CDR3 is TGTGCCAGTAGATGGGGGGCGGCTGAAGCTTTCTTT.

The rearrangement links TRBV7-9 to TRBJ1-4; the D is unclear. Germline lookup yields CDR1 SEHNR and CDR2 FQNEAQ (reference sequence). The CDR3 extends over 15 amino acids. Trimming took 0 bases from V and 4 from J, leaving 9 bases between them. Here the CDR3 reads CASSLAVQLNEKLFF. CDR3 DNA: TGTGCCAGCAGCTTAGCTGTACAGCTTAATGAAAAACTGTTTTTT.

The table lists this clonotype with many counts. J is TRBJ1-5 and V is TRBV2, with D hard to call. V lost 6 bases and J lost 2, with 14 bases in between. Germline V CDR1 and CDR2: SNHLY, FYNNEI. This CDR3 spans 15 amino acids. The CDR3 is CASRERRLGNQPQHF. CDR3 coding DNA: TGTGCCAGCAGAGAACGCCGTTTGGGCAATCAGCCCCAGCATTTT.